This T cell receptor beta chain appears in the sequencing data of a study of post-analysis software for immune sequencing data. The study's findings and limits: With TRBV5-6, TRBV5-1 and TRBV20-1 included, about five TRBV segments were more frequent in patients than in controls.

Carried by the TCR beta cDNA libraries were unique molecular identifiers. TCRdb recomputed calls from the PCR reads with MiXCR, one row per CDR3 protein. Here the sample spans roughly 800,000 distinct CDR3 sequences, roughly half being singletons. As for this clonotype: Antigen: not known.

CDR1 and CDR2 from the germline V gene are SQVTM and ANQGSEA. This CDR3 spans 11 amino acids. The V call is TRBV29-1, the J call TRBJ2-5; 7 bases are shared with TRBD1. Matching the DNA end better, TRBJ2-7 makes the J call doubtful. This clonotype was sampled from a girl between 5 and 17 years old with multiple sclerosis. The material sequenced was blood. The CDR3 nucleotides are TGCAGCGTTCAGGGGGTGAGCGAGCAGTACTTC. Translation: CSVQGVSEQYF.